The sequence of this T cell receptor (beta chain) was determined in a study of T cells after yellow fever vaccination. Findings of the study overall: Clones that expanded after primary vaccination mostly reappeared after the booster (approximately 96% CD4, 70% to 90% CD8). Weaker, the secondary response peaked sooner, at day 5 versus 15.

This clonotype was found many times. Antigen: not known. TCRdb fed the 5' RACE reads into MiXCR, producing one record per CDR3 protein. The table records some 350,000 distinct CDR3 sequences, about 4% of them present only once. CDR3 size: 14 residues. V lost 4 bases to trimming and J lost 5 bases; unmatched junction nucleotides: 5. The germline V gene encodes CDR1 SGHRS and CDR2 YFSETQ. The V and J genes are TRBV5-1 and TRBJ1-1, with 10 positions matching TRBD1. This receptor was identified in a young man who received the YFV17D yellow fever vaccine. The material was PBMCs, obtained 5 days after the yellow fever booster vaccination. CDR3 DNA: TGCGCCAGCAGCATTGGGACAGGGGAAACTGAAGCTTTCTTT. Protein sequence: CASSIGTGETEAFF. Full variable domain (outside the CDR3, taken from reference TRBV5-1 and TRBJ1-1): KAGVTQTPRYLIKTRGQQVTLSCSPISGHRSVSWYQQTPGQGLQFLFEYFSETQRNKGNFPGRFSGRQFSNSRSEMNVSTLELGDSALYLCASSIGTGETEAFFGQGTRLTVV.